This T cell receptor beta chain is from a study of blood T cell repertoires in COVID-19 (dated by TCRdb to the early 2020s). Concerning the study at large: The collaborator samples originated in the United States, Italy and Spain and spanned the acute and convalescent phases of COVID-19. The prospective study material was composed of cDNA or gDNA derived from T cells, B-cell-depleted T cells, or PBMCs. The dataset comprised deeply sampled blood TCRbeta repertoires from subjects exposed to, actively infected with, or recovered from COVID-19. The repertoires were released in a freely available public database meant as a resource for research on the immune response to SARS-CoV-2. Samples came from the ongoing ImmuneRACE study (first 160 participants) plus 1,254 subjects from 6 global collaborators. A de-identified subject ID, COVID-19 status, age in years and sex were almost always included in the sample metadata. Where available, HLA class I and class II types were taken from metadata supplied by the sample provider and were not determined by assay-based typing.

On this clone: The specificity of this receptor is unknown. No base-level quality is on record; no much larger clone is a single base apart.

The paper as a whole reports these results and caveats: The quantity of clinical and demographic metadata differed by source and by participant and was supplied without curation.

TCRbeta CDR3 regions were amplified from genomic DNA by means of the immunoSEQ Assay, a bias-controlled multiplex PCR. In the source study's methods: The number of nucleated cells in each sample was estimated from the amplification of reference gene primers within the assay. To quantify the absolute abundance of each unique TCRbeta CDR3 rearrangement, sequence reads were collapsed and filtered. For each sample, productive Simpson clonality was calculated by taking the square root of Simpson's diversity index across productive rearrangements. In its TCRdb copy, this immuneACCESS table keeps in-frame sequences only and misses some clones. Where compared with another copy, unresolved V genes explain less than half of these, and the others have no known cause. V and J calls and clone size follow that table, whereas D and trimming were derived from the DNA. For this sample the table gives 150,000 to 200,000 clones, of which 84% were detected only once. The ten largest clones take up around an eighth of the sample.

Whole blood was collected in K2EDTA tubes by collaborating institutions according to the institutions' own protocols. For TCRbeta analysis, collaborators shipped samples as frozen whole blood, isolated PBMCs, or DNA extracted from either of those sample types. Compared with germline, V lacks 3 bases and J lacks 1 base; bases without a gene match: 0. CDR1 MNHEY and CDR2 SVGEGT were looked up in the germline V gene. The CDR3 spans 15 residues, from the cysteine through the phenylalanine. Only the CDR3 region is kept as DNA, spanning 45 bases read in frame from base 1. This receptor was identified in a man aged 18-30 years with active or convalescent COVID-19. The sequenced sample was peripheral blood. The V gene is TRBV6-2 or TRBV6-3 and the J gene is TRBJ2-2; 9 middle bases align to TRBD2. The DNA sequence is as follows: TGTGCCAGCAGTTATAGCGGGGGGAACACCGGGGAGCTGTTTTTT. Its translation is CASSYSGGNTGELFF.